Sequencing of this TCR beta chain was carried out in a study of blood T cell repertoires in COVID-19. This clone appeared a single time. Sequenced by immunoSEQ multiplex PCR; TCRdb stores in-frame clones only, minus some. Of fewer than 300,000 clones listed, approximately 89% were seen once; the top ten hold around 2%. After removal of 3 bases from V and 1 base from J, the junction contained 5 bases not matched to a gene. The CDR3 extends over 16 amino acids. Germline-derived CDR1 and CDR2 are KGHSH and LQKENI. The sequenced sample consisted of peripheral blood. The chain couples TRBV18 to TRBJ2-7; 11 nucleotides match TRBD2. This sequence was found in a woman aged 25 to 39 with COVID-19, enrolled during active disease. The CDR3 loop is CASSPPVAGGSYEQYF. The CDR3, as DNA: TGTGCCAGCTCACCCCCAGTAGCGGGAGGGTCCTACGAGCAGTACTTC.